These 23 T cell receptor beta chains share one sample of origin, sequenced in a study of control samples from healthy donors and cancer patients. The repertoire was sequenced with immunoSEQ multiplex PCR; TCRdb's copy has only in-frame clones and lacks some. Of about 120,000 clones in the sample, 80% to 95% were seen once. Sequenced sample: blood. Every receptor here comes from a man aged 35-49 years in good health.

This chain connects TRBV12-5 to TRBJ1-4, with D unresolved. Germline V gene data show CDR1 as LGHNT and CDR2 as FRNRAP. Trimming removed 7 bases at V and 7 bases at J, with 7 bases between. This CDR3 has 11 amino acids. CDR3 sequence (DNA): TGTGCTAGTGCCCTACTTGAAAAACTGTTTTTT. It translates to CASALLEKLFF.

The rearrangement joins TRBV21-1 to TRBJ2-1; TRBD2 is the table's D call, not checked against the DNA. TRBV21-1 is assigned pseudogene status. This CDR3 has 22 amino acids. CDR3 protein: CASSKWRSTSGDQLPSYNEQFF. Here the CDR3 DNA reads TGTGCCAGCAGCAAATGGCGGTCCACTAGCGGGGATCAGTTGCCCTCCTACAATGAGCAGTTCTTC.

The V and J genes are TRBV19 and TRBJ1-6; 10 bases line up with TRBD1. Looked up from germline, CDR1 is LNHDA and CDR2 is SQIVND (reference sequence). The length of the CDR3 is 14 residues. Trimming at V came to 5 bases and at J to 8 bases, leaving 3 bases not matched to a gene. The CDR3 is CASSRDRGDSPLHF. The CDR3 nucleotides are TGTGCCAGTAGTCGGGACAGGGGAGATTCACCCCTCCACTTT.

The V gene is TRBV30, the J gene TRBJ2-7; D ambiguous. Germline V lookup: CDR1 GTSNPN, CDR2 SVGIG (reference sequence). V shed 1 base and J shed 2 bases, with 6 bases lying between them. The CDR3 runs 12 residues. The CDR3 spells CAWSAGTYEQYF. In DNA form, the CDR3 reads TGTGCCTGGAGTGCTGGGACCTACGAGCAGTACTTC. The full variable domain, its missing parts supplied by reference TRBV30 and TRBJ2-7, is SQTIHQWPATLVQPVGSPLSLECTVEGTSNPNLYWYRQAAGRGLQLLFYSVGIGQISSEVPQNLSASRPQDRQFILSSKKLLLSDSGFYLCAWSAGTYEQYFGPGTRLTVT.

This rearrangement joins TRBV5-4 to TRBJ2-1, with TRBD1 matching 8 bases. This CDR3 comprises 15 residues. Germline V lookup: CDR1 SGHNT, CDR2 YYREEE (reference sequence). The trim removed 3 bases at V and 7 bases at J, leaving 9 bases unmatched. For the CDR3, the DNA is TGTGCCAGCAGCTCGGGGAGGACAGGGCAGAATGAGCAGTTCTTC. It yields the protein CASSSGRTGQNEQFF.

This chain links TRBV2 with TRBJ1-1; the D gene is possibly TRBD1 (6 bases). Germline V CDR1 and CDR2: SNHLY, FYNNEI. The CDR3 runs 13 residues. V shed 8 bases and J shed 2 bases, with 12 bases lying between them. CDR3 in DNA: TGTGCCAGCCGAACACAGGGTAACACTGAAGCTTTCTTT. Translating gives CASRTQGNTEAFF.

This clone has just one count. The rearrangement uses TRBV5-1 and TRBJ2-2; D is perhaps TRBD1 (8 bases). V shed 4 bases and J shed 6 bases, with 16 bases lying between them. CDR1 is SGHRS and CDR2 is YFSETQ in the germline V gene. This CDR3 is 15 amino acids long. The CDR3 region is CASSQRTGRAGELFF. CDR3 in DNA: TGCGCCAGCAGCCAGAGGACAGGGAGGGCCGGGGAGCTGTTTTTT.

V and J are TRBV7-9 and TRBJ2-2, with a possible D match to TRBD2 (6 bases). Trimming removed 1 base from V and 7 bases from J, with 16 bases in between. This CDR3 comprises 16 residues. Germline V lookup: CDR1 SEHNR, CDR2 FQNEAQ (reference sequence). The CDR3 sequence is CASSLGRPGENGELFF. The CDR3 coding sequence is TGTGCCAGCAGCTTAGGGAGGCCGGGGGAGAACGGGGAGCTGTTTTTT.

The chain combines TRBV6-1 with TRBJ2-4; TRBD1 agrees at 8 bases. Germline lookup yields CDR1 MNHNS and CDR2 SASEGT. There are 15 residues in the CDR3. V lost 1 base, J lost 4 bases, and 3 bases stayed unmatched. DNA for the CDR3: TGTGCCAGCAGTGAAGGAGGGGACAGGAAAAACATTCAGTACTTC. Its translation: CASSEGGDRKNIQYF.

This chain links TRBV15 with TRBJ1-2, with 8 bases fitting TRBD1. V shed 2 bases and J 4 bases; nucleotides not matched to a gene: 3. This CDR3 has 14 residues. Germline assignment: CDR1 LNHNV and CDR2 YYDKDF (reference sequence). CDR3 nucleotides: TGTGCCACCAGCAGAAACCAGGGGGCCTATGGCTACACCTTC. This encodes CATSRNQGAYGYTF.

J is TRBJ1-5 and V is TRBV21-1. TRBV21-1 is reported as a pseudogene. The length of the CDR3 is 15 residues. The CDR3 bases are TGTGCCAGCGTAGAGGACCGACCTCGGGGGCAGCCCCAGCATTTT. Residues: CASVEDRPRGQPQHF.

This chain links TRBV10-3 with TRBJ2-5; D not certain. Between the trimmed V and J ends, which lost 0 bases and 5 bases, there was a span of 13 bases. This CDR3 is 15 amino acids long. In germline, CDR1 is ENHRY, CDR2 SYGVKD. Here the CDR3 DNA reads TGTGCCATCAGTGAGTCGGCTGGTCCACACGAGACCCAGTACTTC. Translating gives CAISESAGPHETQYF.

The J gene is TRBJ1-1, the V gene TRBV6-6; no definite D call. Germline values: CDR1 MNHNY, CDR2 SVGAGI (reference sequence). This CDR3 is 14 amino acids long. Trimming took off 4 bases at V and 4 bases at J, with 13 bases between the two ends. The CDR3 DNA reads as TGTGCCAGCAGTTCCAGACTCTCCTCCACTGAAGCTTTCTTT. Residues: CASSSRLSSTEAFF.

The chain has TRBV5-5 and TRBJ1-4, with D tentatively TRBD1 (5 bases). This CDR3 comprises 14 residues. Germline V gene lookup returns CDR1 SGHKS and CDR2 YYEKEE (reference sequence). V was clipped by 4 bases and J by 8 bases, with 15 bases between them. CDR3 nucleotides: TGTGCCAGCAGCGGGGGAGGCGCGGGGGAAAAACTGTTTTTT. Its translation is CASSGGGAGEKLFF.

This clone appeared a single time. This chain connects TRBV19 to TRBJ1-3, with no clear D. The CDR3 contains 15 residues. Germline V CDR1 and CDR2: LNHDA, SQIVND (reference sequence). Trimming removed 3 bases at V and 2 bases at J, with 11 bases between. CDR3 protein: CASSIDLTTGNTIYF. The DNA of the CDR3 is TGTGCCAGTAGTATTGATTTAACTACTGGAAACACCATATATTTT.

This clone was detected a few times. This chain links TRBV2 with TRBJ2-5, with 8 bases that match TRBD2. The CDR3 runs 13 residues. CDR1 SNHLY and CDR2 FYNNEI come from the germline V gene. V shed 5 bases and J 4 bases; nucleotides not matched to a gene: 3. DNA of the CDR3: TGTGCCAGCAGTCTAGCGGGTGGAGAGACCCAGTACTTC. Translation: CASSLAGGETQYF.

Here the CDR3 DNA reads TGTGCCAGCAGTTTTCACGAGGCTGGCTACACCTTC. This gives the protein CASSFHEAGYTF. V gene TRBV12-3 or TRBV12-4 combines with J gene TRBJ1-2; D not certain. The ends were cut back, 3 bases at V and 7 bases at J, with 9 bases in the middle. The CDR3 consists of 12 residues.

The chain recombines TRBV2 with TRBJ1-2, with D possibly being TRBD1 (5 bases). Germline-derived CDR1 and CDR2 are SNHLY and FYNNEI. V lost 6 bases and J lost 3, with 11 bases in between. The CDR3 runs to 13 residues. In DNA form, the CDR3 reads TGTGCCAGCAGACGGGTCAGGGACTATGGCTACACCTTC. It yields the protein CASRRVRDYGYTF. Drawing the rest from reference TRBV2 and TRBJ1-2, the complete variable domain is EPEVTQTPSHQVTQMGQEVILRCVPISNHLYFYWYRQILGQKVEFLVSFYNNEISEKSEIFDDQFSVERPDGSNFTLKIRSTKLEDSAMYFCASRRVRDYGYTFGSGTRLTVV.

J is TRBJ2-3 and V is TRBV5-1, with D possibly being TRBD1 (6 bases). The V gene's germline CDR1 is SGHRS and CDR2 YFSETQ. CDR3 length equals 15 residues. The V end was cut by 3 bases, the J end by 5 bases, with 16 bases between. For the CDR3, the DNA is TGCGCCAGCAGCTCCGACATTTTAGGGGGAGATACGCAGTATTTT. Translated: CASSSDILGGDTQYF.

This clone was recorded once. This rearrangement joins TRBV2 to TRBJ2-1, with D hard to call. CDR3 size: 15 residues. Germline V gives CDR1 SNHLY, CDR2 FYNNEI. Trimming shortened V by 4 bases and J by 2 bases, and 12 bases separated the two germline ends. The DNA for the CDR3 is TGTGCCAGCAGTGGTAACTCAGTTACCTACAATGAGCAGTTCTTC. It encodes CASSGNSVTYNEQFF.

This sequence joins TRBV6-2 or TRBV6-3 and TRBJ2-7; D remains ambiguous. This CDR3 has 14 amino acids. Germline loops: CDR1 MNHEY, CDR2 SVGEGT. The V end lost 6 bases, the J end lost 2 bases, and 14 bases lay between the germline ends. The CDR3 protein is CASSPAVAPYEQYF. DNA of the CDR3: TGTGCCAGCAGCCCCGCTGTCGCGCCCTACGAGCAGTACTTC.

This clone came up once. The chain's CDR3 is CASSRGTGTSYEQYF. CDR3 DNA sequence: TGCGCCAGCAGCCGGGGGACAGGGACCTCCTACGAGCAGTACTTC. This sequence joins TRBV5-1 and TRBJ2-7, with TRBD1 matching over 9 bases. Germline CDR1 is SGHRS and CDR2 is YFSETQ. V was pared by 4 bases and J by 0 bases, with 5 bases of the junction left unmatched. The CDR3 consists of 15 residues.

The J gene is TRBJ1-6, the V gene TRBV3-1 (or the pseudogene TRBV3-2); 7 bases are shared with TRBD1. Germline CDR1 reads LGHDT; CDR2 reads YNNKEL (reference sequence). The CDR3 runs to 16 residues. With V trimmed by 1 base and J by 2 bases, 2 bases remained unmatched. In DNA, the CDR3 is TGTGCCAGCAGCCAAGTGCAGGGGGCCTATAATTCACCCCTCCACTTT. Translation gives CASSQVQGAYNSPLHF.